The rows below give T cell receptor beta chains drawn from one sample of a study of breast tumors, draining lymph nodes, adjacent tissues. TCRdb re-called the multiplex PCR reads through MiXCR, storing one row per CDR3 protein. Here the sample spans some 100,000 distinct CDR3 sequences, 20% to 25% being singletons. The material sequenced was axillary lymph node tissue. These receptors all stem from a female donor with breast cancer. Some clones in this sample may be carry-over from other donors' samples. CDR3s leave out the opening cysteine and the closing phenylalanine or tryptophan. The D gene is left open where the match is weak. Rows may omit the clone size; those that give it use once, few, many or a size class.

j_call v_call clone_size d_call cdr3_length cdr3_aa
TRBJ1-5 TRBV11-3 NA TRBD1 12 ASRVGQDNQPQH
TRBJ1-2 TRBV15 many NA 11 ATSRDLGSGYT
TRBJ2-1 TRBV7-8 many TRBD1 15 ASRTGTGGVKFNEQF
TRBJ2-1 TRBV19 NA NA 13 ASTGGGRSYNEQF
TRBJ2-5 TRBV20-1 many NA 10 SARVSPETQY
TRBJ1-5 TRBV6-5 many NA 12 ASSVAGAHQPQH
TRBJ1-3 TRBV30 many NA 12 ASGRRSSGNTIY
TRBJ2-3 TRBV12-3/TRBV12-4 many NA 11 ASSLGARDTQY
TRBJ1-6 TRBV7-9 many NA 14 ASSLVRGSMVSPLH
TRBJ1-5 TRBV28 NA NA 13 ASSTSGAVDQPQH
TRBJ2-3 TRBV14 NA NA 14 ASSPGWGATTDTQY
TRBJ1-6 TRBV5-5 many NA 13 ASSFQDPGNSPLH
TRBJ1-2 TRBV5-5 many NA 11 ASSLLGSSGYT
TRBJ2-7 TRBV20-1 NA NA 11 SASYGTRYEQY
TRBJ2-1 TRBV9 many NA 14 ASSVAGRAGDNEQF
TRBJ2-7 TRBV7-9 NA TRBD1 12 ASSPRAGGDEQY
TRBJ2-6 TRBV11-2 few NA 10 ASSLGANVLT
TRBJ2-7 TRBV11-3 many NA 11 ASSQDGSYEQY
TRBJ2-7 TRBV6-1 many TRBD1 12 ASSDQGGTYEQY
TRBJ2-2 TRBV9 many NA 10 ASGTRTGELF
TRBJ2-1 TRBV7-2 many NA 11 ASSSSSGNEQF
TRBJ1-2 TRBV20-1 many TRBD1 13 SAKGTVVEDYGYT
TRBJ2-4 TRBV11-1 many NA 11 ASSLDVKNIQY
TRBJ2-1 TRBV5-1 many TRBD2 14 ASSSTTSGGIGEQF
TRBJ1-5 TRBV6-6 many TRBD1 12 ASSQGQYNQPQH